This TCR beta chain was obtained from a study of post-analysis software for immune sequencing data. Background on the study: In terms of disease course, relapsing-remitting, secondary progressive and progressive-relapsing multiple sclerosis were included.

Unique molecular identifiers were built into the TCR beta cDNA libraries. Around 460,000 cDNA molecules came from roughly 1 to 10 million T cells. TCRdb re-called the PCR reads with MiXCR, one entry per CDR3 protein. The profile shows roughly 800,000 distinct CDR3 sequences, roughly 50% of them singletons. With regard to this clonotype: The antigen is undetermined.

Findings and limits, study-wide: Significantly lower normalized Chao1 diversity was found in patients with multiple sclerosis relative to controls. Strong co-clustering by F measure was seen for same-batch samples.

The sample comprised blood. This TCR was recovered from a girl aged 10 to 17 with multiple sclerosis.

The DNA of the CDR3 is TGCGCCAGCAGCGTATCCGGGACAGGTCAAGAGACCCAGTACTTC. This sequence encodes CASSVSGTGQETQYF. The chain couples TRBV5-1 to TRBJ2-5; 8 bases line up with TRBD1. With 4 bases clipped from V and 2 bases from J, the junction kept 7 bases outside the gene matches. Germline assignment: CDR1 SGHRS and CDR2 YFSETQ. The length of the CDR3 is 15 residues.